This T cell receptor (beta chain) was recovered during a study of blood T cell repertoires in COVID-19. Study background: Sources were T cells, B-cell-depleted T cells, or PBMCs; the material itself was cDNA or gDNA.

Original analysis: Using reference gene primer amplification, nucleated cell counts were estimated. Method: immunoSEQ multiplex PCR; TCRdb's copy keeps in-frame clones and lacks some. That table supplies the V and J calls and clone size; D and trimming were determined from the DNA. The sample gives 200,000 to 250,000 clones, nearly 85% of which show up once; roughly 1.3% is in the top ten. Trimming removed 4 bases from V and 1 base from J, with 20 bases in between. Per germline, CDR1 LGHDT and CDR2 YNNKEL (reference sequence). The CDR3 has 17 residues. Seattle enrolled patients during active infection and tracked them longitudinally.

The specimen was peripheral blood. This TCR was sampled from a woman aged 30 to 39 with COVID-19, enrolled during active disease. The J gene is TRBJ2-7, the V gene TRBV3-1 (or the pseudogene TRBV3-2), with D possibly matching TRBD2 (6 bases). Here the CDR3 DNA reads TGTGCCAGCAGCCGGGCGGGATTACACGGCGGTTCCTACGAGCAGTACTTC. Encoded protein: CASSRAGLHGGSYEQYF.